This T cell receptor beta chain was observed in a study of T cells after somatic rescue of genetic block. Unmatched junction bases numbered 14, after V lost 5 bases and J lost 5 bases. CDR1 and CDR2 (germline): LNHDA, SQIVND (reference sequence). The CDR3 length is 16 residues. Generated by immunoSEQ multiplex PCR, the TCRdb table keeps only in-frame clones and is missing some. The table lists tens of thousands of clones, about nine tenths of them singletons. The chain joins TRBV19 to TRBJ1-2, with TRBD1 identical over 7 bases. Sequenced material: peripheral blood mononuclear cells (PBMCs). The TCR comes from a woman aged 18-29 years. Written as DNA, the CDR3 is TGTGCCAGTAGTTTGGCGTCGAGGGGGCGGTGGTATGGCTACACCTTC. It is translated as CASSLASRGRWYGYTF.